This entry features one TCR beta chain sequence. The data were produced by immunoSEQ multiplex PCR, yet TCRdb's version contains in-frame clones alone and is incomplete. The table has some 2,400,000 clones, approximately 96% seen once. The germline gives CDR1 SEHNR, CDR2 FQNEAQ (reference sequence). J lost 5 bases, V lost 3 bases, and 6 bases had no gene match. The length of the CDR3 is 15 residues. The sample belongs to a study of shared clonotypes between healthy human individuals. The TCR originated in a man between 18 and 29 years old in good health. This chain links TRBV7-9 with TRBJ2-4; 8 bases align to TRBD2. The sequencing sample was made of naive CD4+ T cells sorted from blood. Subset described: CD45RA+ positively selected. The DNA of the CDR3 is TGTGCCAGCAGCTTGATGCGGGAGGCCCAAAACATTCAGTACTTC. Residues: CASSLMREAQNIQYF.